This record covers a single T cell receptor (beta chain). The antigen is unknown. The authors ran a second PCR of roughly 6 to 12 cycles using a sample-barcoded 5' primer and a J-beta primer mix. In TCRdb, the 5' RACE reads were re-called with MiXCR into one record per CDR3 protein. The table has hundreds of thousands of distinct CDR3 sequences, more than 55% seen once. The data belong to a study of blood T cells in healthy people across ages. General study results and limits: Naive T cell percentage by flow cytometry tracked strongly with beta diversity.

CDR1 MNHNS and CDR2 SASEGT come from the germline V gene. The V gene end was trimmed by 9 bases and the J gene end by 2 bases; junction bases not matched to a gene: 10. The CDR3 has 16 residues. The TCR comes from a man in his forties or fifties in good health. Sequences were obtained from blood. The chain is built from TRBV6-1 and TRBJ2-3, with 11 bases identical to TRBD2. The CDR3 spells CASRKLAGAPTDTQYF. In nucleotides, the CDR3 is TGTGCCAGTCGTAAACTAGCGGGGGCCCCCACAGATACGCAGTATTTT.